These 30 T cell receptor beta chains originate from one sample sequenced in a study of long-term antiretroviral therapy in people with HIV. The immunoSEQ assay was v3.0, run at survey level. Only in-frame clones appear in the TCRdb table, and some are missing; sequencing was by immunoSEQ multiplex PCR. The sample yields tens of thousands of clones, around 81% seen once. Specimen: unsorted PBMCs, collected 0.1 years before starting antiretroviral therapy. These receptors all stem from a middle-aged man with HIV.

CDR3 sequence: CASSLGRYYGYTF. The CDR3 DNA sequence: TGTGCCAGCAGCTTGGGGCGGTACTATGGCTACACCTTC. The J gene is TRBJ1-2, the V gene TRBV5-8; no firm D call. The CDR3 consists of 13 residues. The V gene lost 0 bases and the J gene lost 3 bases, with 6 bases spanning the gap. CDR1 is SGHTS and CDR2 is YDEGEE in the germline V gene.

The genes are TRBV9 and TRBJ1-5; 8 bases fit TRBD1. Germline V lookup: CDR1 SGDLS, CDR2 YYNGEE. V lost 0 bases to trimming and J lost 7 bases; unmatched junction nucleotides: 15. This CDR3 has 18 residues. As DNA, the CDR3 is TGTGCCAGCAGCGTAGCCCCGGGGGGGCCAGGGGGCGGGCAGCCCCAGCATTTT. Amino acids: CASSVAPGGPGGGQPQHF. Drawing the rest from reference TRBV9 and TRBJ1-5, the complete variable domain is DSGVTQTPKHLITATGQRVTLRCSPRSGDLSVYWYQQSLDQGLQFLIQYYNGEERAKGNILERFSAQQFPDLHSELNLSSLELGDSALYFCASSVAPGGPGGGQPQHFGDGTRLSIL.

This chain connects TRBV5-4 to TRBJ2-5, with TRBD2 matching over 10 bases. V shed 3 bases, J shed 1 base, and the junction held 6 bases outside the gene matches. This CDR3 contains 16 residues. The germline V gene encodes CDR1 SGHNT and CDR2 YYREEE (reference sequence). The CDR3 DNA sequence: TGTGCCAGCAGCTGGGGGCCTAGCGGGGGCCAAGAGACCCAGTACTTC. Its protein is CASSWGPSGGQETQYF.

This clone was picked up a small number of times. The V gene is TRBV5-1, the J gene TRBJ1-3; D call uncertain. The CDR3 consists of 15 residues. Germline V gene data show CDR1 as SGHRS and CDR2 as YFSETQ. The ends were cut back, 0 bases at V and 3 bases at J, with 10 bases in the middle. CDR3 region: CASSLEVGRGNTIYF. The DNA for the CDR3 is TGCGCCAGCAGCTTGGAAGTAGGGCGTGGAAACACCATATATTTT.

The CDR3 DNA is TGTGCCAGCAGTCAAAGACAGGGGACGCGGGGGGCCAACGTCCTGACTTTC. It translates to CASSQRQGTRGANVLTF. The V call is TRBV28, the J call TRBJ2-6; TRBD1 aligns across 8 bases. Germline assignment: CDR1 MDHEN and CDR2 SYDVKM. The ends lost 5 bases at V and 4 bases at J; junction bases unmatched: 10. This CDR3 has 17 amino acids.

CDR3 sequence (DNA): TGTGCCAGCAGCGCAAAATCCGGGGCCTATTACGAGCAGTACTTC. Amino acids: CASSAKSGAYYEQYF. V is TRBV9 and J is TRBJ2-7; tentatively, D is TRBD1 or TRBD2 (5 bases each). Between the trimmed V and J ends, which lost 3 bases and 4 bases, there was a span of 17 bases. The CDR3 spans 15 residues. Germline CDR1 is SGDLS and CDR2 is YYNGEE.

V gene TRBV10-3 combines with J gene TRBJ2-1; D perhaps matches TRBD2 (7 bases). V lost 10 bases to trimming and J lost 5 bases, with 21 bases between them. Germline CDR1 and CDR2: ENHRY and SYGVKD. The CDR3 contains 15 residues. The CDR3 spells CATRGGGQGDNEQFF. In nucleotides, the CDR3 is TGTGCCACCAGGGGAGGGGGGCAAGGGGACAATGAGCAGTTCTTC.

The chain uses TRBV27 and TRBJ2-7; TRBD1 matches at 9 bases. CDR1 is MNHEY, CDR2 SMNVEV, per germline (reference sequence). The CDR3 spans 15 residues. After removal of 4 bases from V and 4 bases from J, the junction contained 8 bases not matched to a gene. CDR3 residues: CASSSRTGVKYEQYF. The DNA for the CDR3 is TGTGCCAGCAGTTCCAGGACAGGGGTGAAGTACGAGCAGTACTTC.

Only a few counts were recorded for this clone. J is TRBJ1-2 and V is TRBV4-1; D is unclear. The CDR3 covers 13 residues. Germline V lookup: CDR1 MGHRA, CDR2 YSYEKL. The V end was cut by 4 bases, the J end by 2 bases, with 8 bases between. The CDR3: CASSPGLNYGYTF. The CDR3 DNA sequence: TGCGCCAGCAGCCCTGGCTTAAACTATGGCTACACCTTC.

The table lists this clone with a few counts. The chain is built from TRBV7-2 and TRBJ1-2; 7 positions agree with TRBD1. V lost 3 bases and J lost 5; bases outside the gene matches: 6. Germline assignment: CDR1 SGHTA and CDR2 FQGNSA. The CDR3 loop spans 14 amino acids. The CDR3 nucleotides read TGTGCCAGCAGCTTCGAGGGGGCAGGGTATGGCTACACCTTC. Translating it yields CASSFEGAGYGYTF. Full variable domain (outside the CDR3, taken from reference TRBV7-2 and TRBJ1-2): GAGVSQSPSNKVTEKGKDVELRCDPISGHTALYWYRQSLGQGLEFLIYFQGNSAPDKSGLPSDRFSAERTGGSVSTLTIQRTQQEDSAVYLCASSFEGAGYGYTFGSGTRLTVV.

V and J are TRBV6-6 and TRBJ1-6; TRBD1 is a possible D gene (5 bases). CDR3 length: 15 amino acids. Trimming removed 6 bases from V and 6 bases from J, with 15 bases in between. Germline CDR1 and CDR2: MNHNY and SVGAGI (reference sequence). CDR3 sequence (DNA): TGTGCCAGCAGGCCAGGACAAGGCAGTAATTCACCCCTCCACTTT. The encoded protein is CASRPGQGSNSPLHF.

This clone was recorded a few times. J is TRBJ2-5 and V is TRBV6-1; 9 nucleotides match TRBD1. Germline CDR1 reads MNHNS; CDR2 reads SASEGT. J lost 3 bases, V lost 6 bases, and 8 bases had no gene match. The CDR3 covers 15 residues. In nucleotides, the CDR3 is TGTGCCAGCAGCTCCCGAGGGACAGGGAAAGAGACCCAGTACTTC. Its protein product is CASSSRGTGKETQYF.

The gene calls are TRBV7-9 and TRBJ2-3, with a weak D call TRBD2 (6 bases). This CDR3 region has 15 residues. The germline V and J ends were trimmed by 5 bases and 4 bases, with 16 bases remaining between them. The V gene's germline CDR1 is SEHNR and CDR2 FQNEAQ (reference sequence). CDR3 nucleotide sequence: TGTGCCAGCAGCGCCCCTAGGAGGGTGGCAGATACGCAGTATTTT. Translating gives CASSAPRRVADTQYF.

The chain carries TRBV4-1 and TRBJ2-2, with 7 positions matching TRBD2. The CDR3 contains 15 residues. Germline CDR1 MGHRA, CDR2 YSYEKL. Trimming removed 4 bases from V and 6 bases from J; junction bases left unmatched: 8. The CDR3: CASSPLPRGAGELFF. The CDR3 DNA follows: TGCGCCAGCAGCCCTCTACCCCGGGGGGCCGGGGAGCTGTTTTTT.

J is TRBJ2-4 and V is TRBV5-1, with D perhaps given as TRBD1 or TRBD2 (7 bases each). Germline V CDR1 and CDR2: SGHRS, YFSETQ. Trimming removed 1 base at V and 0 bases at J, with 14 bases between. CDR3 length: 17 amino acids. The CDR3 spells CASSLPGGELAKNIQYF. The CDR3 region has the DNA TGCGCCAGCAGCTTGCCAGGGGGGGAACTAGCCAAAAACATTCAGTACTTC.

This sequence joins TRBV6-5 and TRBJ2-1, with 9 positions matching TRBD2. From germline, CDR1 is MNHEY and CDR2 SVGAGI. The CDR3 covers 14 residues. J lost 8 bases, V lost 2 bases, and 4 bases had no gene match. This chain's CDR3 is CASSYGLANYEQFF. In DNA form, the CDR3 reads TGTGCCAGCAGTTACGGACTAGCGAACTATGAGCAGTTCTTC.

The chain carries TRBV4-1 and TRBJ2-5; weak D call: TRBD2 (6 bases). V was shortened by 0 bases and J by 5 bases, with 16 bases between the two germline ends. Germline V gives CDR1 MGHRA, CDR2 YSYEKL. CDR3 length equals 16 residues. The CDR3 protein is CASSQDGLAGGETQYF. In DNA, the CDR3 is TGCGCCAGCAGCCAAGATGGCCTAGCAGGAGGGGAGACCCAGTACTTC.

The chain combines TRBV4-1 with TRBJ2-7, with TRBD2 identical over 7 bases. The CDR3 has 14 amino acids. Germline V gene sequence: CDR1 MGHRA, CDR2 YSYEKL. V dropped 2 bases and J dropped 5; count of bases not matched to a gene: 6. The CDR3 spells CASSQRLATHEQYF. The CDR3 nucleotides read TGCGCCAGCAGCCAACGACTAGCAACCCACGAGCAGTACTTC.

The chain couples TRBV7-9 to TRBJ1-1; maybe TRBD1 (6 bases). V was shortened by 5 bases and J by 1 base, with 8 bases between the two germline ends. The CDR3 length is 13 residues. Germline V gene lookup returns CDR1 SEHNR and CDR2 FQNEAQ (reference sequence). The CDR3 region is CASSQTGNTEAFF. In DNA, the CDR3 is TGTGCCAGCAGCCAGACAGGGAACACTGAAGCTTTCTTT.

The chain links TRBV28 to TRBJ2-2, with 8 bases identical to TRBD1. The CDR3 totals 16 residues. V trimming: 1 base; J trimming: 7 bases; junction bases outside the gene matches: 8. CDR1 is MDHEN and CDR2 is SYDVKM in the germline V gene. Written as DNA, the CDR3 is TGTGCCAGCAGTTTATCCCCCAGGGGGCGCATCGGGGAGCTGTTTTTT. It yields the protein CASSLSPRGRIGELFF.

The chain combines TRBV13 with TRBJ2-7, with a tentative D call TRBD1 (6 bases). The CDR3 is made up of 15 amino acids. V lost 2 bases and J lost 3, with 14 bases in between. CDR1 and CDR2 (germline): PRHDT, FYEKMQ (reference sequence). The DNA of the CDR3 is TGTGCCAGCAGCTTAAAAGGCCAGGGGCACTACGAGCAGTACTTC. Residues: CASSLKGQGHYEQYF.

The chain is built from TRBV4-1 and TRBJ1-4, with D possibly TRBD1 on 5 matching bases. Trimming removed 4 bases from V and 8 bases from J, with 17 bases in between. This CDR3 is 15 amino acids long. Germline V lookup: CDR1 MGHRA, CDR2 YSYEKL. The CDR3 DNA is TGCGCCAGCAGCCCGTCGGACGGGGCCGGCGAAAAACTGTTTTTT. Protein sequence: CASSPSDGAGEKLFF.

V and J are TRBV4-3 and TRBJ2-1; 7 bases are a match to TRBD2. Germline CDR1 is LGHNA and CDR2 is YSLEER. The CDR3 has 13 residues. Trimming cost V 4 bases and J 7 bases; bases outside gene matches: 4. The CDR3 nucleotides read TGCGCCAGCAGCCTCGGGGGGTTGAATGAGCAGTTCTTC. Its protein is CASSLGGLNEQFF.

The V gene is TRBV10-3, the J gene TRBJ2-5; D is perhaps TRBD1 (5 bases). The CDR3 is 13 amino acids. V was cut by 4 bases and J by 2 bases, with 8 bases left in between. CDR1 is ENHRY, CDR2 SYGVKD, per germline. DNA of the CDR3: TGTGCCATCAGTGTAGGGGCTCAAGAGACCCAGTACTTC. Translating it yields CAISVGAQETQYF.

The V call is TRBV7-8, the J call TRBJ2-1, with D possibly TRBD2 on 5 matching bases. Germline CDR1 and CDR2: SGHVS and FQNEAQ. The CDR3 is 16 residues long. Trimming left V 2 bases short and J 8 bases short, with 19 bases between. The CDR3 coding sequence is TGTGCCAGCAGCTTATTCAGAGGGCCAACGAGGGATGAGCAGTTCTTC. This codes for CASSLFRGPTRDEQFF.

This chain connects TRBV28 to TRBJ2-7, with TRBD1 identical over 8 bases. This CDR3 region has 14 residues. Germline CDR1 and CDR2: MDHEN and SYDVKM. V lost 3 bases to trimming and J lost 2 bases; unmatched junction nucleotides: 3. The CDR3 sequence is CASSFGGQAYEQYF. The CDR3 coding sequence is TGTGCCAGCAGTTTCGGGGGACAGGCCTACGAGCAGTACTTC. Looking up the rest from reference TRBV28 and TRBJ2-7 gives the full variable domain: DVKVTQSSRYLVKRTGEKVFLECVQDMDHENMFWYRQDPGLGLRLIYFSYDVKMKEKGDIPEGYSVSREKKERFSLILESASTNQTSMYLCASSFGGQAYEQYFGPGTRLTVT.

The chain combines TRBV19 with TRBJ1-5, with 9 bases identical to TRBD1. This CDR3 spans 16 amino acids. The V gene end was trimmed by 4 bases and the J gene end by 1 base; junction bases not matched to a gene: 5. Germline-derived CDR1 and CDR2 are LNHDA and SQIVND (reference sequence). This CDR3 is CASSKQGARSNQPQHF. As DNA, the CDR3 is TGTGCCAGTAGTAAACAGGGGGCTCGGAGCAATCAGCCCCAGCATTTT.

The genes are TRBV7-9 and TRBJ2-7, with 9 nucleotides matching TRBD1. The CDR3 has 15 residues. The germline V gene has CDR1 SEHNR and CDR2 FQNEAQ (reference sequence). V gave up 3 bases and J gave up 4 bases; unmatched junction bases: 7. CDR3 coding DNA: TGTGCCAGCAGCTTGTTTGGGACAGGGTATTACGAGCAGTACTTC. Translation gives CASSLFGTGYYEQYF.

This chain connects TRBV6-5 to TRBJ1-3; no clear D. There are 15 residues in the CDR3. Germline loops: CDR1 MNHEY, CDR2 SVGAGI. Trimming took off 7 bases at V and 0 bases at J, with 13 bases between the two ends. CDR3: CASTQTPSSGNTIYF. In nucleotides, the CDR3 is TGTGCCAGCACTCAGACGCCTAGCTCTGGAAACACCATATATTTT.

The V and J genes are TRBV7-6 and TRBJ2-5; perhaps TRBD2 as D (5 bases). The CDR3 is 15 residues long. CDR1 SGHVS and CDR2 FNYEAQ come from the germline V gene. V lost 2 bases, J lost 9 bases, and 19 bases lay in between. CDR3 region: CASSLFPEAAGAQYF. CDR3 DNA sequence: TGTGCCAGCAGCTTATTTCCTGAGGCGGCCGGGGCCCAGTACTTC.